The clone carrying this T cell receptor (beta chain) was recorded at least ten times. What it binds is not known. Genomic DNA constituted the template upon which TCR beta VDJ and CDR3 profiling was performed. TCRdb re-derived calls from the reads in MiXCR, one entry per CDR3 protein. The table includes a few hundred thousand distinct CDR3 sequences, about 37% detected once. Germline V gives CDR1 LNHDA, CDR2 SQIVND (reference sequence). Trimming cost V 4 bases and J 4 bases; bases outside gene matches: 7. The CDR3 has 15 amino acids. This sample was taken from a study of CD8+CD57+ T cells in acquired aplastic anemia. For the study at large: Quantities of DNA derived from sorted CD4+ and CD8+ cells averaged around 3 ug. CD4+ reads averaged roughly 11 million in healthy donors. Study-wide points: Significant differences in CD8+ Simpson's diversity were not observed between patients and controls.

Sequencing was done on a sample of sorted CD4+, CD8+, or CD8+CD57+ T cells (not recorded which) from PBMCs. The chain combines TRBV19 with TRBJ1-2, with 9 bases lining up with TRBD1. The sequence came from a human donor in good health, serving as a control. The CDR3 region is CASSKQGAQGYGYTF. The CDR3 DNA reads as TGTGCCAGTAGTAAACAGGGGGCGCAAGGCTATGGCTACACCTTC.